The 18 T cell receptor beta chains below come from one sample, sequenced in a study of shared clonotypes between healthy human individuals. The assay was immunoSEQ multiplex PCR, and TCRdb's table has in-frame clones only and misses some. The sample records 2 million to 2.5 million clones, 90% to 97% being singletons. Sequencing was performed on naive CD4+ T cells sorted from blood. Subset meaning: CD45RA+ positively selected. The receptors here all came from a man between 18 and 29 years old in good health.

Concerning this clone itself: Germline and junction disagree at one end, which may indicate a read error. This chain links TRBV4-1 with TRBJ1-6; D call uncertain. CDR1 and CDR2 from the germline V gene are MGHRA and YSYEKL. This CDR3 contains 12 residues. The CDR3 DNA follows: TGCGCCAGCAGCCCCCCTTATTCACCCCCCCACTTT. It translates to CASSPPYSPPHF.

This sequence joins TRBV9 and TRBJ2-7; 7 positions agree with TRBD1. Germline CDR1 is SGDLS and CDR2 is YYNGEE. J lost 2 bases, V lost 4 bases, and 6 bases had no gene match. This CDR3 has 14 amino acids. In DNA, the CDR3 is TGTGCCAGCAGCCCAGGGGGTAGTACCTACGAGCAGTACTTC. Translating it yields CASSPGGSTYEQYF.

The chain couples TRBV10-3 to TRBJ2-2; 8 bases fit TRBD1. The CDR3 loop spans 14 amino acids. Losses at the gene ends were 6 bases for V and 1 base for J; bases not matched to a gene: 1. Germline V CDR1 and CDR2: ENHRY, SYGVKD. The CDR3 region has the DNA TGTGCCATCAGGGACAGGGAGAACACCGGGGAGCTGTTTTTT. It encodes CAIRDRENTGELFF.

The J gene is TRBJ2-2, the V gene TRBV6-5; D is undetermined. V was trimmed by 8 bases and J by 1 base, leaving 8 bases between them. The CDR3 length is 13 residues. Looked up from germline, CDR1 is MNHEY and CDR2 is SVGAGI. In nucleotides, the CDR3 is TGTGCCAGCGTTGATTTGAACACCGGGGAGCTGTTTTTT. Encoded protein: CASVDLNTGELFF.

The chain uses TRBV28 and TRBJ1-4; 12 positions match TRBD1. The CDR3 is 15 residues long. From germline, CDR1 is MDHEN and CDR2 SYDVKM. V dropped 4 bases and J dropped 13; count of bases not matched to a gene: 10. CDR3 in DNA: TGTGCCAGCAGTTCCGGGACAGGGGGCTCCGAGAGACTGTTTTTT. Protein sequence: CASSSGTGGSERLFF.

This chain connects TRBV27 to TRBJ1-5; 10 bases map to TRBD1. CDR1 is MNHEY and CDR2 is SMNVEV in the germline V gene (reference sequence). V was pared by 5 bases and J by 4 bases, with 5 bases of the junction left unmatched. The CDR3 is 15 residues long. As DNA, the CDR3 is TGTGCCAGCAGTAGTCGGACAGGGGGGAATCAGCCCCAGCATTTT. Protein: CASSSRTGGNQPQHF.

This rearrangement joins TRBV2 to TRBJ1-2; no clear D gene. Germline V gene sequence: CDR1 SNHLY, CDR2 FYNNEI. Trimming removed 4 bases at V and 4 bases at J, with 4 bases between. The CDR3 sequence is 11 residues long. The CDR3 DNA sequence: TGTGCCAGCAGTGGGGTCTATGGCTACACCTTC. This translates into CASSGVYGYTF.

Worth noting for this clone: Other DNA sequences from this sample encode an identical CDR3 as well. The chain has TRBV5-1 and TRBJ1-2; D may be TRBD1 (5 bases). V lost 1 base and J 4 bases, leaving 8 bases between the germline ends. The germline V gene has CDR1 SGHRS and CDR2 YFSETQ. The CDR3 has 13 amino acids. CDR3 bases: TGCGCCAGCAGCTTGTCCGGGGGCTATGGCTACACCTTC. The encoded protein is CASSLSGGYGYTF. The variable domain in full, completed from reference TRBV5-1 and TRBJ1-2, reads KAGVTQTPRYLIKTRGQQVTLSCSPISGHRSVSWYQQTPGQGLQFLFEYFSETQRNKGNFPGRFSGRQFSNSRSEMNVSTLELGDSALYLCASSLSGGYGYTFGSGTRLTVV.

The V gene is TRBV4-2, the J gene TRBJ2-7; 10 nucleotides align to TRBD2. The V segment lost 0 bases and the J segment 2 bases; nucleotides outside the gene matches: 19. Germline V gives CDR1 LGHNA, CDR2 YNFKEQ. The CDR3 covers 21 residues. The CDR3 reads CASSQDGVSSGGANIPYEQYF. The CDR3 DNA sequence: TGTGCCAGCAGCCAAGATGGGGTTTCAAGCGGGGGGGCCAATATTCCCTACGAGCAGTACTTC.

The chain uses TRBV7-9 and TRBJ2-1; 9 bases fit TRBD2. CDR1 and CDR2 (germline): SEHNR, FQNEAQ (reference sequence). V dropped 5 bases and J dropped 9; count of bases not matched to a gene: 11. The CDR3 spans 15 residues. The CDR3 DNA reads TGTGCCAGCAGCACGCTCGGGACTAGCTGGAGTGAGCAGTTCTTC. Its translation: CASSTLGTSWSEQFF.

The rearrangement joins TRBV11-1 to TRBJ2-5; 9 bases are shared with TRBD1. Trimming removed 4 bases from V and 2 bases from J; junction bases left unmatched: 11. CDR1 and CDR2 (germline): SGHAT, FQDESV (reference sequence). The CDR3 consists of 17 residues. The CDR3 DNA reads as TGTGCCAGCAGCTCCATTTTTGGGACAGGGTTTCAAGAGACCCAGTACTTC. Translated: CASSSIFGTGFQETQYF.

The chain joins TRBV7-9 to TRBJ1-2; TRBD1 might be the D (5 bases). V lost 0 bases, J lost 6 bases, and 14 bases lay in between. This CDR3 has 15 residues. From germline, CDR1 is SEHNR and CDR2 FQNEAQ (reference sequence). The chain's CDR3 is CASSLALPMTDGYTF. CDR3 DNA sequence: TGTGCCAGCAGCTTAGCCTTACCCATGACAGATGGCTACACCTTC.

The V call is TRBV4-1, the J call TRBJ1-1; 8 positions agree with TRBD1. CDR1 and CDR2 from the germline V gene are MGHRA and YSYEKL. V lost 1 base to trimming and J lost 5 bases; unmatched junction nucleotides: 3. The CDR3 is 14 residues long. The CDR3 nucleotides are TGCGCCAGCAGCCAAGCGACAGGGGAGACTGAAGCTTTCTTT. Its translation: CASSQATGETEAFF.

The chain recombines TRBV7-9 with TRBJ2-5; 11 nucleotides line up with TRBD2. The V gene end was trimmed by 5 bases and the J gene end by 1 base; junction bases not matched to a gene: 6. From germline, CDR1 is SEHNR and CDR2 FQNEAQ (reference sequence). The CDR3 totals 16 residues. The CDR3 DNA sequence: TGTGCCAGCAGCCCCCGTCTAGCGGGGGGCCAAGAGACCCAGTACTTC. Its translation: CASSPRLAGGQETQYF.

This clone was recorded only once. V and J are TRBV28 and TRBJ2-7; 12 bases line up with TRBD2. Trimming removed 6 bases from V and 5 bases from J; junction bases left unmatched: 8. Germline V CDR1 and CDR2: MDHEN, SYDVKM. The CDR3 has 15 residues. The CDR3 sequence is CASSRSSGGAHEQYF. The DNA of the CDR3 is TGTGCCAGCAGCCGATCTAGCGGGGGGGCCCACGAGCAGTACTTC.

The gene calls are TRBV7-8 and TRBJ2-3; 12 bases map to TRBD2. With V trimmed by 8 bases and J by 0 bases, 9 bases remained unmatched. The CDR3 spans 17 residues. Germline V gene sequence: CDR1 SGHVS, CDR2 FQNEAQ. Here the CDR3 reads CASRLAGVAPSTDTQYF. The CDR3 nucleotides are TGTGCCAGCCGACTAGCGGGAGTCGCTCCTAGCACAGATACGCAGTATTTT.

The chain joins TRBV5-4 to TRBJ2-4, with 9 bases lining up with TRBD1. From germline, CDR1 is SGHNT and CDR2 YYREEE (reference sequence). The CDR3 covers 13 residues. Trimming at V came to 8 bases and at J to 8 bases, leaving 8 bases not matched to a gene. The CDR3 sequence is CASSGTGWDIQYF. CDR3 nucleotide sequence: TGTGCCAGTTCCGGGACAGGGTGGGACATTCAGTACTTC.

The chain employs TRBV25-1 and TRBJ2-7; D perhaps matches TRBD2 (6 bases). The V and J ends lost 5 bases and 8 bases respectively, with 13 bases between them. Germline V gene data show CDR1 as MGHDK and CDR2 as SYGVNS. The CDR3 totals 12 residues. CDR3 in amino acids: CASSNGDLQQYF. The CDR3 coding sequence is TGTGCCAGCAGTAACGGGGACTTACAGCAGTACTTC.